This TCR beta chain was recovered during a study of T cell responses to AZD1222 COVID-19 vaccine. With regard to this clone: No antigen is known for it.

V shed 5 bases and J shed 0 bases, with 8 bases lying between them. This CDR3 has 14 residues. Germline V CDR1 and CDR2: SNHLY, FYNNEI. Assay used: immunoSEQ multiplex PCR; TCRdb lists only in-frame clones, some missing. The table lists roughly 150,000 clones, less than 95% of them singletons, with 1.3% to 1.5% in the top ten. Overall study findings and caveats: Seropositive AZD1222 recipients at baseline numbered only 6 or 7. Most donors were white British, females outnumbered males, and clonal diversity was possibly underestimated.

The receptor was derived from an adult in good health. The sample was peripheral blood, taken on day 0 of AZD1222 vaccination. This sequence joins TRBV2 and TRBJ1-5; D remains unclear. The CDR3: CASSTKPSNQPQHF. The CDR3 DNA sequence: TGTGCCAGCAGTACCAAACCTAGCAATCAGCCCCAGCATTTT.